One sample yielded the 26 T cell receptor beta chains listed below, sequenced in a study of T cells in Graves' hyperthyroidism and ophthalmopathy. Amplification yielded TCR beta CDR3 regions, with RNA transcripts as the source. The TCR CDR3 first-round RT-PCR relied on the HTBI primer set. TCRdb re-called the multiplex PCR reads through MiXCR, storing one row per CDR3 protein. The repertoire holds approximately 600,000 distinct CDR3 sequences, with 12% to 15% as singletons. Sequences were obtained from blood. The receptors originated from a woman younger than 30 with Graves' ophthalmopathy.

This clonotype was seen many times. The chain joins TRBV29-1 to TRBJ2-7; TRBD1 matches 8 bases. Germline-derived CDR1 and CDR2 are SQVTM and ANQGSEA. The junction had 10 bases not matched to a gene; V was cut back by 7 bases and J by 2 bases. This CDR3 is built from 14 residues. CDR3 residues: CSGSGTGVTYEQYF. The CDR3 DNA is TGCAGCGGATCCGGGACAGGCGTCACCTACGAGCAGTACTTC.

This clonotype showed up many times. The rearrangement uses TRBV18 and TRBJ2-7, with D hard to call. Germline CDR1 and CDR2: KGHSH and LQKENI. CDR3 length equals 14 residues. The V end lost 0 bases, the J end lost 5 bases, and 11 bases lay between the germline ends. The CDR3 is CASSPPGPGDEQYF. The CDR3 DNA reads as TGTGCCAGCTCACCACCGGGTCCAGGTGACGAGCAGTACTTC. Full variable domain (rest looked up from reference TRBV18 and TRBJ2-7): NAGVMQNPRHLVRRRGQEARLRCSPMKGHSHVYWYRQLPEEGLKFMVYLQKENIIDESGMPKERFSAEFPKEGPSILRIQQVVRGDSAAYFCASSPPGPGDEQYFGPGTRLTVT.

This clonotype has more than one count but fewer than ten. V usage is TRBV9 and J usage is TRBJ2-2, with D tentatively TRBD1 (5 bases). The CDR3 runs to 16 residues. V lost 0 bases and J lost 4, with 13 bases in between. The V gene's germline CDR1 is SGDLS and CDR2 YYNGEE. The CDR3 sequence: CASSVAGQGSTGELFF. For the CDR3, the DNA is TGTGCCAGCAGCGTAGCCGGGCAGGGAAGCACCGGGGAGCTGTTTTTT. The full variable domain, its missing parts supplied by reference TRBV9 and TRBJ2-2, is DSGVTQTPKHLITATGQRVTLRCSPRSGDLSVYWYQQSLDQGLQFLIQYYNGEERAKGNILERFSAQQFPDLHSELNLSSLELGDSALYFCASSVAGQGSTGELFFGEGSRLTVL.

There are many counts of this clonotype. CDR3 sequence reads: CASSLGTSAYNEQFF. The CDR3 DNA reads as TGTGCCAGCAGTTTAGGGACTAGCGCGTACAATGAGCAGTTCTTC. This chain links TRBV27 with TRBJ2-1; 10 bases agree with TRBD2. The ends lost 2 bases at V and 4 bases at J; junction bases unmatched: 2. From germline, CDR1 is MNHEY and CDR2 SMNVEV (reference sequence). This CDR3 region has 15 residues.

In this sample, this clonotype turned up many times. As DNA, the CDR3 is TGTGCCACCAGTGAGGGCAGGAACACTGAAGCTTTCTTT. Translated, it gives CATSEGRNTEAFF. The chain recombines TRBV24-1 with TRBJ1-1; D not resolved. The V and J ends lost 4 bases and 1 base respectively, with 6 bases between them. Per the germline V gene, CDR1 is KGHDR and CDR2 is SFDVKD. There are 13 residues in the CDR3.

The table lists this clonotype with a few counts. The chain uses TRBV6-5 and TRBJ2-7, with D perhaps TRBD1 or TRBD2 (5 bases each). V lost 0 bases and J 2 bases, leaving 11 bases between the germline ends. Germline V gene data show CDR1 as MNHEY and CDR2 as SVGAGI. There are 15 residues in the CDR3. CDR3 DNA sequence: TGTGCCAGCAGTTACTCAGGGACGGATCCCTACGAGCAGTACTTC. This gives the protein CASSYSGTDPYEQYF.

Ten or more counts support this clonotype. The chain is built from TRBV19 and TRBJ2-1, with a tentative D call TRBD2 (7 bases). V lost 0 bases, J lost 4 bases, and 31 bases lay in between. This CDR3 is 22 amino acids long. Germline values: CDR1 LNHDA, CDR2 SQIVND (reference sequence). The CDR3 bases are TGTGCCAGTAGTATAGAAGAGCTATGGTCTAGCGGAGCGAGGGGGATATACAATGAGCAGTTCTTC. This translates into CASSIEELWSSGARGIYNEQFF.

The V call is TRBV19, the J call TRBJ2-3, with TRBD2 matching 13 bases. Germline V CDR1 and CDR2: LNHDA, SQIVND (reference sequence). The CDR3 length is 15 residues. The ends lost 6 bases at V and 5 bases at J; junction bases unmatched: 5. CDR3 sequence (DNA): TGTGCCAGTAGCCGGACTAGCGGGAGTGTAGATACGCAGTATTTT. Its protein is CASSRTSGSVDTQYF.

Ten or more counts support this clonotype. V and J are TRBV28 and TRBJ2-5; 8 bases line up with TRBD1. This CDR3 has 14 amino acids. From germline, CDR1 is MDHEN and CDR2 SYDVKM. V shed 4 bases, J shed 4 bases, and the junction held 5 bases outside the gene matches. This CDR3 is CASSSGGSGETQYF. In DNA, the CDR3 is TGTGCCAGCAGTTCAGGGGGCAGCGGAGAGACCCAGTACTTC.

This clonotype was observed a handful of times. The chain is built from TRBV18 and TRBJ1-4; 9 nucleotides line up with TRBD1. The germline V gene encodes CDR1 KGHSH and CDR2 LQKENI. V was clipped by 3 bases and J by 6 bases; unmatched bases: 14. This CDR3 spans 18 amino acids. The DNA for the CDR3 is TGTGCCAGCTCACCTAGACGGACAGGGGTCGCGCCGTATGAAAAACTGTTTTTT. Its protein is CASSPRRTGVAPYEKLFF.

This clonotype was recorded at least ten times. The J gene is TRBJ1-2, the V gene TRBV29-1; no firm D call. In germline, CDR1 is SQVTM, CDR2 ANQGSEA. The CDR3 loop spans 15 amino acids. V lost 3 bases to trimming and J lost 2 bases, with 16 bases between them. In DNA, the CDR3 is TGCAGCGTTGACCTGGACGGAGGGCCCAACTATGGCTACACCTTC. It specifies CSVDLDGGPNYGYTF.

Many counts were recorded for this clonotype. CDR3 DNA sequence: TGCAGTGCTAGAGATCAGGGCGGAGCCAAAAACATTCAGTACTTC. Protein: CSARDQGGAKNIQYF. This chain connects TRBV20-1 to TRBJ2-4, with D possibly TRBD1 on 5 matching bases. The CDR3 extends over 15 amino acids. V lost 0 bases and J 0 bases, leaving 9 bases between the germline ends. CDR1 is DFQATT, CDR2 SNEGSKA, per germline (reference sequence).

V usage is TRBV10-3 and J usage is TRBJ2-7; 10 bases map to TRBD1. The CDR3 has 16 residues. Germline CDR1 reads ENHRY; CDR2 reads SYGVKD. Unmatched junction bases numbered 11, after V lost 6 bases and J lost 3 bases. The CDR3 DNA follows: TGTGCCATCAGCTCGACTCCCGGGACAGGGGACTACGAGCAGTACTTC. Translated, it gives CAISSTPGTGDYEQYF.

This clonotype was seen repeatedly, ten times or more. The genes are TRBV12-3 or TRBV12-4 and TRBJ2-1; 8 positions match TRBD1. The CDR3 runs to 15 residues. With V trimmed by 6 bases and J by 4 bases, 8 bases remained unmatched. CDR3 sequence reads: CASRRDRPAYNEQFF. CDR3 in DNA: TGTGCCAGCAGGCGGGACAGGCCCGCGTACAATGAGCAGTTCTTC.

At least ten counts were recorded for this clonotype. This chain joins TRBV5-6 and TRBJ1-5; possibly TRBD1 for D (5 bases). Germline CDR1 and CDR2: SGHDT and YYEEEE. The CDR3 has 15 amino acids. Trimming removed 0 bases at V and 5 bases at J, with 12 bases between. The CDR3 sequence: CASSLAGEKDQPQHF. CDR3 in DNA: TGTGCCAGCAGCTTGGCGGGGGAGAAGGATCAGCCCCAGCATTTT.

This clonotype was counted many times. This chain connects TRBV24-1 to TRBJ2-1, with 10 bases matching TRBD1. Germline CDR1 KGHDR, CDR2 SFDVKD. This CDR3 is 17 amino acids long. The J segment lost 7 bases and the V segment lost 1 base, leaving 9 bases of the junction unmatched. The chain's CDR3 is CATSDFGRDRGPNEQFF. CDR3 DNA sequence: TGTGCCACCAGTGATTTTGGCCGGGACAGGGGCCCGAATGAGCAGTTCTTC.

This chain uses TRBV27 with TRBJ2-7; 12 nucleotides align to TRBD2. This CDR3 has 16 amino acids. V lost 3 bases and J lost 2; bases outside the gene matches: 5. Looked up from germline, CDR1 is MNHEY and CDR2 is SMNVEV (reference sequence). CDR3 loop: CASSLGLAGPTYEQYF. The CDR3 coding sequence is TGTGCCAGCAGTTTGGGACTAGCGGGCCCGACCTACGAGCAGTACTTC.

Many counts were recorded for this clonotype. The V and J genes are TRBV28 and TRBJ1-2, with TRBD1 matching over 7 bases. This CDR3 spans 15 amino acids. The germline gives CDR1 MDHEN, CDR2 SYDVKM. The V segment lost 7 bases and the J segment 4 bases; nucleotides outside the gene matches: 12. As DNA, the CDR3 is TGTGCCAGCATCCCTTCCCCGACAGGGACCTATGGCTACACCTTC. Translation: CASIPSPTGTYGYTF.

This clonotype was observed many times. Because the CDR3's place on the DNA is in doubt, the DNA is left out and the CDR3 is given as listed by TCRdb. The rearrangement links TRBV7-8 to TRBJ2-3; the table names TRBD2, a call not compared with the DNA. The germline V gene has CDR1 SGHVS and CDR2 FQNEAQ. The CDR3 contains 20 residues when both ends are counted. Here the CDR3 reads CASSFGNGLAGGTFTDTQYF.

The V call is TRBV27, the J call TRBJ1-5; D not certain. V was cut by 4 bases and J by 3 bases, with 7 bases left in between. The germline V gene encodes CDR1 MNHEY and CDR2 SMNVEV (reference sequence). The CDR3 is 13 residues long. The CDR3 sequence is CASSWTFNQPQHF. DNA for the CDR3: TGTGCCAGCAGTTGGACCTTCAATCAGCCCCAGCATTTT.

In this sample, this clonotype turned up a few times. The chain is built from TRBV9 and TRBJ1-1; a possible D gene is TRBD1 (6 bases). Germline lookup yields CDR1 SGDLS and CDR2 YYNGEE. This CDR3 contains 14 residues. V lost 0 bases and J 7 bases, leaving 13 bases between the germline ends. The CDR3 region has the DNA TGTGCCAGCAGCGTAGAGCAGGGGAGGGGTGAAGCTTTCTTT. The encoded protein is CASSVEQGRGEAFF.

The chain recombines TRBV4-1 with TRBJ1-2; the D gene is possibly TRBD1 (6 bases). CDR3 length equals 17 residues. CDR1 and CDR2 from the germline V gene are MGHRA and YSYEKL. The V end lost 2 bases, the J end lost 2 bases, and 18 bases lay between the germline ends. CDR3 amino acids: CASSQISSGARNYGYTF. CDR3 nucleotides: TGCGCCAGCAGCCAAATTAGCTCGGGGGCCCGAAACTATGGCTACACCTTC.

Many counts were recorded for this clonotype. The V gene is TRBV9, the J gene TRBJ2-1; D is perhaps TRBD2 (6 bases). This CDR3 contains 14 residues. Germline values: CDR1 SGDLS, CDR2 YYNGEE. Trimming cost V 0 bases and J 4 bases, with 8 bases left between them. The DNA for the CDR3 is TGTGCCAGCAGCGTAGCAGCGGGTTACAATGAGCAGTTCTTC. Protein sequence: CASSVAAGYNEQFF.

In this sample, this clonotype turned up a few times. The chain uses TRBV19 and TRBJ1-6; D may be TRBD1 (5 bases). Trimming cost V 6 bases and J 10 bases, with 19 bases left between them. The CDR3 spans 15 residues. Per germline, CDR1 LNHDA and CDR2 SQIVND (reference sequence). The CDR3 loop is CASRASSGGESPLHF. CDR3 coding DNA: TGTGCCAGTAGGGCGTCCTCCGGGGGTGAATCACCCCTCCACTTT.

Points on this clonotype: A read error may explain this, as a much larger clone is one base away. The gene calls are TRBV19 and TRBJ1-1; D remains ambiguous. V lost 6 bases and J lost 2, with 16 bases in between. The CDR3 runs 15 residues. The V gene's germline CDR1 is LNHDA and CDR2 SQIVND (reference sequence). The CDR3 sequence: CASSMDEATNTEAFF. The CDR3 DNA sequence: TGTGCCAGTAGCATGGACGAAGCAACAAACACTGAAGCTTTCTTT.

This clonotype has a count of ten or more. The J gene is TRBJ2-1, the V gene TRBV7-8; the match to TRBD2 covers 8 bases. Trimming removed 5 bases from V and 4 bases from J; junction bases left unmatched: 7. The CDR3 covers 15 residues. Germline loops: CDR1 SGHVS, CDR2 FQNEAQ. CDR3 protein: CASSLRGLGYNEQFF. The DNA of the CDR3 is TGTGCCAGCAGCCTGCGGGGACTAGGGTACAATGAGCAGTTCTTC.